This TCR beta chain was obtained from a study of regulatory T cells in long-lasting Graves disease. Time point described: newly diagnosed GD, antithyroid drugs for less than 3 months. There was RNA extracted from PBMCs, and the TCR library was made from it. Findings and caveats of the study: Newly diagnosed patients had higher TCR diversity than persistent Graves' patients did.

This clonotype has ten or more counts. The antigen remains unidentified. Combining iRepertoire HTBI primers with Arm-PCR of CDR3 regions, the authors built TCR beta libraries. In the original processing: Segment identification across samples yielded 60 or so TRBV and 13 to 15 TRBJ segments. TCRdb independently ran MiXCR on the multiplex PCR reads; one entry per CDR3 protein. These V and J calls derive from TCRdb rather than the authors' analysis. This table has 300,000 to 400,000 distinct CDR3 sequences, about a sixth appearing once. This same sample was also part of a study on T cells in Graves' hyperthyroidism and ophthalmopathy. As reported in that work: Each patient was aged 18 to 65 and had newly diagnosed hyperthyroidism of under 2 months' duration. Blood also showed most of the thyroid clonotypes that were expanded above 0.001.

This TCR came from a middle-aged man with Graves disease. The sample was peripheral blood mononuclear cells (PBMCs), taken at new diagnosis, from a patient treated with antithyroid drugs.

CDR3 residues: CASRKTGIDEKLFF. CDR3 bases: TGTGCCAGCAGGAAGACAGGGATCGATGAAAAACTGTTTTTT. The chain has TRBV27 and TRBJ1-4; 7 positions match TRBD1. Trimming at V came to 6 bases and at J to 6 bases, leaving 7 bases not matched to a gene. Germline lookup yields CDR1 MNHEY and CDR2 SMNVEV (reference sequence). The CDR3 is 14 amino acids.